This T cell receptor (beta chain) was documented in a study of T-cell memory formation after mild COVID-19. Turning to the study itself: Largely, the TCR clusters proved donor specific. Points from the study as a whole: Day 15 to 85 contracting clones showed balanced CD4/CD8; later expanders leaned CD4+.

Germline V lookup: CDR1 SGHVS, CDR2 FNYEAQ. Trimming cost V 1 base and J 7 bases, with 14 bases left between them. CDR3 length: 15 amino acids. On this clonotype: Its target is unknown.

TCRdb passed the 5' RACE reads through MiXCR, listing each CDR3 protein once. The table has about 290,000 distinct CDR3 sequences, roughly 15% seen once. The V call is TRBV7-6, the J call TRBJ1-5; tentative D call: TRBD1 (5 bases). Source material: PBMCs or a T cell subset sorted from them (not recorded which). The TCR originated in a man between 18 and 35 years old who had mild COVID-19 (a few samples of this study predate the infection). Cell type and time point are not known. CDR3 in amino acids: CASSLDEGLVQPQHF. CDR3 nucleotides: TGTGCCAGCAGCTTAGACGAGGGGTTGGTGCAGCCCCAGCATTTT.